This T cell receptor beta chain came from a study of CD8+ T cells in alopecia areata. Overall study results and limits: Mouse data revealed clearer TCR sharing than patient data did, a gap possibly tied to HLA.

With regard to this clone: What it recognizes is unknown.

This sample's treatment: oral pan-JAK inhibitor, 5-10 mg twice daily. In each case, RNA was isolated and then reverse transcribed into cDNA as the sequencing template. Assay used: immunoSEQ multiplex PCR; TCRdb lists only in-frame clones, some missing. The sample contains under 250,000 clones, approximately 65% of which appear only once. The input for sequencing was CD4+ T cells sorted from blood, taken at approximately week 45, from a patient treated with tofacitinib. The receptor's source is a human donor with alopecia areata.

The CDR3 DNA follows: TGTGCCAGCAGCGGAGAGCGCGATGAGCAGTTCTTC. Its protein is CASSGERDEQFF. This chain joins TRBV9 and TRBJ2-1; D is ambiguous. Germline loops: CDR1 SGDLS, CDR2 YYNGEE. V gave up 3 bases and J gave up 8 bases, with 9 bases separating them. This CDR3 spans 12 amino acids.